Below are 25 T cell receptor beta chains sequenced from a single sample in a study of blood T cell repertoires in COVID-19. Produced via immunoSEQ multiplex PCR; TCRdb's table is partial and in-frame only. The sample consists of about 87,000 clones, roughly 88% of them appearing once. What was sequenced was peripheral blood. These receptors came from a woman older than 75 with COVID-19, enrolled during active disease.

DNA for the CDR3: TGTGCCAGCAGTGCACTAGCGGGAGGGCCTGGCTACAATGAGCAGTTCTTC. As protein: CASSALAGGPGYNEQFF. The chain carries TRBV27 and TRBJ2-1; TRBD2 matches at 13 bases. The V gene end was trimmed by 5 bases and the J gene end by 3 bases; junction bases not matched to a gene: 7. The CDR3 length is 17 residues. Germline assignment: CDR1 MNHEY and CDR2 SMNVEV (reference sequence).

This sequence joins TRBV10-3 and TRBJ2-7, with no clear D. The CDR3 is 12 residues long. Germline V gives CDR1 ENHRY, CDR2 SYGVKD. The V and J ends lost 3 bases and 2 bases respectively, with 5 bases between them. The CDR3 DNA reads TGTGCCATCAGTGAACTCGCCTACGAGCAGTACTTC. Its protein is CAISELAYEQYF.

This sequence joins TRBV19 and TRBJ2-3; no clear D. Germline V lookup: CDR1 LNHDA, CDR2 SQIVND (reference sequence). CDR3 length equals 17 residues. V lost 6 bases to trimming and J lost 0 bases, with 19 bases between them. In DNA form, the CDR3 reads TGTGCCAGTAGAACCTCTCCCCGAGGCCCTAGCACAGATACGCAGTATTTT. Its translation: CASRTSPRGPSTDTQYF.

The chain links TRBV25-1 to TRBJ1-2; 10 bases are a match to TRBD1. Germline trimming cut 6 bases from V and 3 bases from J; bases unmatched to any gene: 1. This CDR3 region has 13 residues. The V gene's germline CDR1 is MGHDK and CDR2 SYGVNS. The CDR3: CASRTGGDYGYTF. The CDR3 nucleotides read TGTGCCAGCAGGACAGGGGGCGACTATGGCTACACCTTC.

This sequence joins TRBV18 and TRBJ1-1, with unresolved D. Germline assignment: CDR1 KGHSH and CDR2 LQKENI. Trimming took 5 bases from V and 7 from J, leaving 11 bases between them. CDR3 length: 12 residues. CDR3 in amino acids: CASSSTGSEAFF. The CDR3 DNA follows: TGTGCCAGCTCATCAACGGGGAGTGAAGCTTTCTTT.

The chain links TRBV9 to TRBJ1-2, with D unclear. Trimming removed 3 bases from V and 8 bases from J, with 14 bases in between. Germline V gives CDR1 SGDLS, CDR2 YYNGEE. The length of the CDR3 is 13 residues. CDR3: CASSGSHGEGYTF. In DNA form, the CDR3 reads TGTGCCAGCAGCGGATCACACGGGGAGGGCTACACCTTC.

V and J are TRBV6-5 and TRBJ2-7; D perhaps matches TRBD1 (5 bases). In germline, CDR1 is MNHEY, CDR2 SVGAGI. V lost 4 bases to trimming and J lost 1 base, with 14 bases between them. This CDR3 has 15 amino acids. The CDR3 sequence: CASSLDSVRSYEQYF. In DNA form, the CDR3 reads TGTGCCAGCAGTTTAGACAGTGTTCGATCCTACGAGCAGTACTTC.

This clone was picked up one time. This chain links TRBV29-1 with TRBJ1-1; D perhaps matches TRBD1 (6 bases). Germline V gene lookup returns CDR1 SQVTM and CDR2 ANQGSEA. This CDR3 contains 11 residues. Trimming left V 2 bases short and J 7 bases short, with 8 bases between. The CDR3 DNA reads as TGCAGCGTTGAAAGGACAGATGAAGCTTTCTTT. Translated: CSVERTDEAFF.

This clone was seen a single time. The chain joins TRBV7-8 to TRBJ2-7; TRBD1 matches 10 bases. Trimming removed 4 bases from V and 1 base from J; junction bases left unmatched: 10. CDR1 SGHVS and CDR2 FQNEAQ come from the germline V gene. The CDR3 is 17 amino acids. CDR3 sequence (DNA): TGTGCCAGCAGCTCCCCAGAACCGGGACAGGGGTCCTACGAGCAGTACTTC. It yields the protein CASSSPEPGQGSYEQYF.

There are a few counts of this clone. Other nucleotide sequences from this sample produce the same CDR3. The chain joins TRBV2 to TRBJ1-4, with TRBD1 identical over 7 bases. The germline gives CDR1 SNHLY, CDR2 FYNNEI. With 4 bases clipped from V and 5 bases from J, the junction kept 1 base outside the gene matches. This CDR3 has 13 residues. CDR3 DNA: TGTGCCAGCAGTGTACAGGGGAATGAAAAACTGTTTTTT. This codes for CASSVQGNEKLFF. The full variable domain, its missing parts supplied by reference TRBV2 and TRBJ1-4, is EPEVTQTPSHQVTQMGQEVILRCVPISNHLYFYWYRQILGQKVEFLVSFYNNEISEKSEIFDDQFSVERPDGSNFTLKIRSTKLEDSAMYFCASSVQGNEKLFFGSGTQLSVL.

This chain uses TRBV18 with TRBJ2-7; 8 bases map to TRBD1. Losses at the gene ends were 3 bases for V and 2 bases for J; bases not matched to a gene: 15. Germline CDR1 and CDR2: KGHSH and LQKENI. The CDR3 is 18 residues long. CDR3 amino acids: CASSPRGRYGLAPYEQYF. DNA of the CDR3: TGTGCCAGCTCACCCAGGGGGCGTTACGGGTTAGCTCCCTACGAGCAGTACTTC. The entire variable domain, with the rest obtained from reference TRBV18 and TRBJ2-7, is as follows: NAGVMQNPRHLVRRRGQEARLRCSPMKGHSHVYWYRQLPEEGLKFMVYLQKENIIDESGMPKERFSAEFPKEGPSILRIQQVVRGDSAAYFCASSPRGRYGLAPYEQYFGPGTRLTVT.

The V call is TRBV9, the J call TRBJ2-2; a weak D match, TRBD2 (6 bases). CDR1 and CDR2 from the germline V gene are SGDLS and YYNGEE. CDR3 length equals 16 residues. V gave up 1 base and J gave up 1 base, with 11 bases separating them. CDR3 coding DNA: TGTGCCAGCAGCGTATGGGCGGGGAAGAACACCGGGGAGCTGTTTTTT. Residues: CASSVWAGKNTGELFF. Full variable domain (rest looked up from reference TRBV9 and TRBJ2-2): DSGVTQTPKHLITATGQRVTLRCSPRSGDLSVYWYQQSLDQGLQFLIQYYNGEERAKGNILERFSAQQFPDLHSELNLSSLELGDSALYFCASSVWAGKNTGELFFGEGSRLTVL.

V and J are TRBV7-3 and TRBJ2-3; the D gene is possibly TRBD1 (5 bases). The CDR3 is 15 amino acids. Trimming took 0 bases from V and 4 from J, leaving 11 bases between them. Germline V CDR1 and CDR2: SGHTA, FQGTGA. CDR3 sequence reads: CASSLTGPVADTQYF. In nucleotides, the CDR3 is TGTGCCAGCAGCTTAACGGGGCCGGTGGCAGATACGCAGTATTTT.

The CDR3 is CASSPPSSGANVLTF. Here the CDR3 DNA reads TGTGCCAGCTCACCACCCAGCTCTGGGGCCAACGTCCTGACTTTC. The V and J genes are TRBV18 and TRBJ2-6; D uncertain. Trimming removed 0 bases from V and 0 bases from J, with 3 bases in between. There are 15 residues in the CDR3. Per germline, CDR1 KGHSH and CDR2 LQKENI.

The V call is TRBV29-1, the J call TRBJ2-3; TRBD1 agrees at 8 bases. Germline V gene sequence: CDR1 SQVTM, CDR2 ANQGSEA. The CDR3 runs to 13 residues. V trimming: 5 bases; J trimming: 1 base; junction bases outside the gene matches: 2. CDR3 nucleotide sequence: TGCAGCGTTCGGGGACAGGGCACAGATACGCAGTATTTT. As protein: CSVRGQGTDTQYF.

V and J are TRBV6-6 and TRBJ1-2, with 10 nucleotides matching TRBD1. The germline CDR1 and CDR2 sequences are MNHNY and SVGAGI (reference sequence). CDR3 length: 15 amino acids. With 6 bases clipped from V and 3 bases from J, the junction kept 7 bases outside the gene matches. The CDR3 DNA sequence: TGTGCCAGCAGGGACCGACAGGGGGCACACTATGGCTACACCTTC. Encoded protein: CASRDRQGAHYGYTF.

CDR3 amino acids: CASSPQGAGEKLFF. For the CDR3, the DNA is TGTGCCAGCTCACCCCAGGGGGCGGGCGAAAAACTGTTTTTT. V usage is TRBV18 and J usage is TRBJ1-4; 8 nucleotides match TRBD1. Trimming took 3 bases from V and 8 from J; bases not matched to a gene: 5. The CDR3 is made up of 14 amino acids. CDR1 and CDR2 (germline): KGHSH, LQKENI.

The rearrangement uses TRBV27 and TRBJ2-3; TRBD1 is a possible D gene (6 bases). Trimming removed 6 bases at V and 8 bases at J, with 12 bases between. The germline CDR1 and CDR2 sequences are MNHEY and SMNVEV (reference sequence). The CDR3 length is 12 residues. CDR3 coding DNA: TGTGCCAGCAGGTCCGTAGGGGGTACGCAGTATTTT. It specifies CASRSVGGTQYF.

V is TRBV5-1 and J is TRBJ2-2, with D possibly being TRBD1 (5 bases). This CDR3 has 14 amino acids. V lost 0 bases, J lost 7 bases, and 10 bases lay in between. Germline V gene data show CDR1 as SGHRS and CDR2 as YFSETQ. CDR3 residues: CASSLGQGYGELFF. CDR3 sequence (DNA): TGCGCCAGCAGCTTGGGCCAGGGTTACGGGGAGCTGTTTTTT.

This clone was detected a few times. This sequence joins TRBV3-1 (or the pseudogene TRBV3-2) and TRBJ2-7, with D unresolved. The V end lost 0 bases, the J end lost 5 bases, and 5 bases lay between the germline ends. The CDR3 has 12 amino acids. Per germline, CDR1 LGHDT and CDR2 YNNKEL (reference sequence). The CDR3 reads CASSQDLNEQYF. DNA of the CDR3: TGTGCCAGCAGCCAAGATCTAAACGAGCAGTACTTC.

The chain joins TRBV7-3 to TRBJ2-1; 9 nucleotides match TRBD1. The CDR3 loop spans 16 amino acids. Per the germline V gene, CDR1 is SGHTA and CDR2 is FQGTGA. The J segment lost 1 base and the V segment lost 3 bases, leaving 4 bases of the junction unmatched. The DNA for the CDR3 is TGTGCCAGCAGCTTCGGACAGGGGACTTCCTACAATGAGCAGTTCTTC. This gives the protein CASSFGQGTSYNEQFF.

The chain uses TRBV28 and TRBJ2-7; D remains ambiguous. This CDR3 spans 12 amino acids. Germline assignment: CDR1 MDHEN and CDR2 SYDVKM. V lost 3 bases and J lost 7, with 10 bases in between. The DNA of the CDR3 is TGTGCCAGCAGTTTTAGGCCGAGGGAGCAGTACTTC. The encoded protein is CASSFRPREQYF.

The genes are TRBV14 and TRBJ2-3, with D possibly being TRBD1 (5 bases). The V end lost 0 bases, the J end lost 7 bases, and 8 bases lay between the germline ends. Germline V lookup: CDR1 SGHDN, CDR2 FVKESK. The CDR3 covers 13 residues. In DNA, the CDR3 is TGTGCCAGCAGCCAAGAAAGGGGTAATACGCAGTATTTT. Translation: CASSQERGNTQYF. Full variable domain (rest looked up from reference TRBV14 and TRBJ2-3): EAGVTQFPSHSVIEKGQTVTLRCDPISGHDNLYWYRRVMGKEIKFLLHFVKESKQDESGMPNNRFLAERTGGTYSTLKVQPAELEDSGVYFCASSQERGNTQYFGPGTRLTVL.

This sequence joins TRBV27 and TRBJ1-1, with TRBD1 identical over 7 bases. The V and J ends lost 4 bases and 1 base, in that order; junction bases with no gene match: 6. The CDR3 is 15 amino acids. The V gene's germline CDR1 is MNHEY and CDR2 SMNVEV (reference sequence). CDR3 protein: CASSSDRISNTEAFF. DNA for the CDR3: TGTGCCAGCAGTTCGGACAGGATTTCGAACACTGAAGCTTTCTTT.

The V and J genes are TRBV21-1 and TRBJ1-5. TRBV21-1 is deemed a pseudogene. This CDR3 is built from 14 residues. The CDR3 sequence is CASALGGPNQPQHF. In DNA form, the CDR3 reads TGTGCCAGCGCCCTGGGGGGGCCGAATCAGCCCCAGCATTTT.